This is a list of T cell receptor beta chains from one sample in a study of T cells in Graves' hyperthyroidism and ophthalmopathy. Using its own MiXCR run on the multiplex PCR reads, TCRdb lists one record per CDR3 protein. The sample consists of approximately 610,000 distinct CDR3 sequences, roughly 15% of them appearing once. Sequenced sample: blood. The receptors derive from a woman aged 40 to 49 with Graves' ophthalmopathy. The CDR3 runs from the conserved cysteine through the conserved F or W. A D gene is named only where the DNA matches it firmly. A row's size may be missing; if present it is once, few, many or a size class.

D gene | clone size | J gene | V gene | CDR3 DNA | CDR3 protein
- | many | TRBJ2-7 | TRBV4-3 | TGCGCCAGCAGCAAGGTTCCGGGGGCGGAGGGCGAGCAGTACTTC | CASSKVPGAEGEQYF
- | many | TRBJ1-1 | TRBV28 | TGTGCCAGCAGTCCCCGCGTGACGAACACTGAAGCTTTCTTT | CASSPRVTNTEAFF
- | once | TRBJ2-7 | TRBV30 | TGTGCCTGGAGGTGGTCAGCGGCAGGCAACGAGCAGTACTTC | CAWRWSAAGNEQYF
TRBD1 | - | TRBJ2-5 | TRBV6-1 | TGTGCCAGCGCCACAGGGGCGGAGACCCAGTACTTC | CASATGAETQYF
- | many | TRBJ2-7 | TRBV5-1 | TGCGCCAGCAGCTCGCTACTAGGGACCTACGAGCAGTACTTC | CASSSLLGTYEQYF
- | many | TRBJ1-5 | TRBV28 | TGTGCCAGCAGTTTATGGGGGAGAAAGAATCAGCCCCAGCATTTT | CASSLWGRKNQPQHF
- | many | TRBJ2-2 | TRBV12-3/TRBV12-4 | TGTGCCAGCAGGGTTTCGGCCGGGGAGCTGTTTTTT | CASRVSAGELFF
- | many | TRBJ2-5 | TRBV15 | TGTGCCACCAGCAGAGAACGGGTCGGGGAGACCCAGTACTTC | CATSRERVGETQYF
- | - | TRBJ2-7 | TRBV5-1 | TGCGCCAGCAGCGGACGGGACGGATACTCCTACGAGCAGTACTTC | CASSGRDGYSYEQYF
- | many | TRBJ2-5 | TRBV6-5 | TGTGCCAGCAGTTACCGGGATTTTGGGAAGACCCAGTACTTC | CASSYRDFGKTQYF
- | many | TRBJ1-2 | TRBV12-3/TRBV12-4 | TGTGCCAGCACCGGGGGTAACTATGGCTACACCTTC | CASTGGNYGYTF
TRBD1 | many | TRBJ1-1 | TRBV7-9 | TGTGCCAGCAGCTTACAGACAGGGATCTCTGAAGCTTTCTTT | CASSLQTGISEAFF
TRBD2 | many | TRBJ2-1 | TRBV28 | TGTGCCAGCAGAACCCGCTTGGGACTAGCGGACAATGAGCAGTTCTTC | CASRTRLGLADNEQFF
TRBD2 | - | TRBJ2-3 | TRBV9 | TGTGCCAGCAGCGGAGGACTAGCGGGAGTAAGGGATACGCAGTATTTT | CASSGGLAGVRDTQYF
- | many | TRBJ1-1 | TRBV2 | TGTGCCAGCAGTGCCTTATTTTGGGGCAGGGATACTGAAGCTTTCTTT | CASSALFWGRDTEAFF
- | few | TRBJ2-7 | TRBV27 | TGTGCCAGCAGTCTCGAAGGGGTTAGCTACGAGCAGTACTTC | CASSLEGVSYEQYF
- | many | TRBJ1-5 | TRBV29-1 | TGCAGCGTTGCGGGGAGCAATCAGCCCCAGCATTTT | CSVAGSNQPQHF
- | many | TRBJ1-3 | TRBV9 | TGTGCCAGCAGCGTTACCGGGACATCTGGAAACACCATATATTTT | CASSVTGTSGNTIYF
TRBD1 | many | TRBJ1-1 | TRBV20-1 | TGCAGTGCTAGAGCGATCATGGGACAGGGAAACACTGAAGCTTTCTTT | CSARAIMGQGNTEAFF